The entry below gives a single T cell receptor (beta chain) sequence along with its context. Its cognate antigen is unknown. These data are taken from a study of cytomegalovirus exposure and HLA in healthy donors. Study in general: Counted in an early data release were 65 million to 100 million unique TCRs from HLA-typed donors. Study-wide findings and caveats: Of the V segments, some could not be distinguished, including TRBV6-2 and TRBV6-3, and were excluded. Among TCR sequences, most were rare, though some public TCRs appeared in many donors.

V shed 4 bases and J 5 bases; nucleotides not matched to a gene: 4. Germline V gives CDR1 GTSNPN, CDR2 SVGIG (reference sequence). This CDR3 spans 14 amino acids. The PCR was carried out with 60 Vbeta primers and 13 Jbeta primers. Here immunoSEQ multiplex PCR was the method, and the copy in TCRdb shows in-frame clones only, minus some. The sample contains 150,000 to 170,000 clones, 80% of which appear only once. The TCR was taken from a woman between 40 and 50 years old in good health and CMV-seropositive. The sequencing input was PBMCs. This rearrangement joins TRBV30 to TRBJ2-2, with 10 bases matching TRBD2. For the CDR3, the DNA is TGTGCCTGGAAAAAACTAGCGGGAACCGGGGAGCTGTTTTTT. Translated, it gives CAWKKLAGTGELFF.